This entry concerns a single TCR beta chain. Its target is unknown. This record comes from a study of tumor-infiltrating lymphocytes in primary liver carcinoma. Across the study: Surgical resection served as treatment for the primary liver carcinoma of these patients. The patient group consisted of men and women aged 30 to 69 years.

Trimming left V 6 bases short and J 8 bases short, with 23 bases between. Per the germline V gene, CDR1 is MNHNS and CDR2 is SASEGT. The CDR3 is made up of 15 amino acids. The study, taken as a whole, reports: Tumor specimens were characterized by a significantly higher top-250-clone fraction than blood (p = 0.039). Relative to tumor region pairs, the tumor-adjacent and tumor-blood pairs showed overlap that was lower.

Production of TCR beta cDNA used approximately 0.45 ug total RNA together with a constant-region primer. Three rounds of nested multiplex PCR with slightly modified ARM-PCR produced TCR beta libraries. The study ran its first two PCR rounds for about 11 cycles each, using TRBV1-TRBV30 forward primers and a C-beta reverse primer. MiXCR, run by TCRdb on the multiplex PCR reads, gives a single entry per CDR3 protein. Of some 180,000 distinct CDR3 sequences listed, 60% were seen once; the top ten hold about 72%. RNA was extracted from whole blood without cell sorting, alongside germline DNA. The TCR sequence derives from a man aged 35 to 55 with primary liver carcinoma and hepatitis B virus infection. The specimen sequenced was peripheral blood. The V gene is TRBV6-1, the J gene TRBJ2-7; no clear D. CDR3 region: CASRALVQSLVQQYF. CDR3 DNA: TGTGCCAGCAGAGCCCTAGTCCAGAGCCTAGTCCAGCAGTACTTC.